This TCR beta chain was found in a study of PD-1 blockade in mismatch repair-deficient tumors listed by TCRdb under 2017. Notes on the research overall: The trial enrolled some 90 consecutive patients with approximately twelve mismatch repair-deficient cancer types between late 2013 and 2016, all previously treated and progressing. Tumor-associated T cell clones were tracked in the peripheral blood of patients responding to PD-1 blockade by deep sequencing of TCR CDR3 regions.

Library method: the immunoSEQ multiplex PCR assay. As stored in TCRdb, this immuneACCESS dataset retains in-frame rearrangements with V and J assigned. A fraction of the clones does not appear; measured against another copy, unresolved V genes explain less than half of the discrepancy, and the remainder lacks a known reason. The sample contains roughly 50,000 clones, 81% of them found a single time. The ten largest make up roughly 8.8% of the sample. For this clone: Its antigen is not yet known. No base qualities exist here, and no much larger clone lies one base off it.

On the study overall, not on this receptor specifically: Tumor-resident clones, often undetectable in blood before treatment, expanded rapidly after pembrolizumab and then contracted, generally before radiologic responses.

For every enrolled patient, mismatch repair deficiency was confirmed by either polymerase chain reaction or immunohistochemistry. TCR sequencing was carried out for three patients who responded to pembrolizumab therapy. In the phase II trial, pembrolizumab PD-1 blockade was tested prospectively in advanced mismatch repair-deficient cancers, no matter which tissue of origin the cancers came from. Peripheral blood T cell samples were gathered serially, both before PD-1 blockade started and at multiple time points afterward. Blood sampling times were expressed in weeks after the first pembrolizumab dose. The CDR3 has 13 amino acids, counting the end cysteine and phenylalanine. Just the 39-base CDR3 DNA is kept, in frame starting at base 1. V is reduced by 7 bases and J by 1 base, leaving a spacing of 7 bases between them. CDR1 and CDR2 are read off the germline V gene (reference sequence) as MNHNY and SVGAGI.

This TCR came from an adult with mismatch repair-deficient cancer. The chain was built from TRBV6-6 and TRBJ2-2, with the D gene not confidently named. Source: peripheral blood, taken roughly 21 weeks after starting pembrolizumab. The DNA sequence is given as TGTGCCAGCAATTTGGGGAACACCGGGGAGCTGTTTTTT. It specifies CASNLGNTGELFF.